The present entry profiles one T cell receptor (beta chain) with its context. TCRdb passed the PCR reads through MiXCR, listing each CDR3 protein once. The sample yields under 15,000 distinct CDR3 sequences, 55% seen once. The data are from a study of tumor-infiltrating lymphocytes in oesophageal squamous cell carcinoma. Source material: esophageal tumor tissue. This clonotype originated in a female donor with esophageal squamous cell carcinoma.

The CDR3 loop reads CASSLDRMDYGYTF. In DNA form, the CDR3 reads TGTGCCAGCAGCTTAGACAGGATGGACTATGGCTACACCTTC. The gene calls are TRBV7-2 and TRBJ2-1, with D tentatively TRBD1 (5 bases). The assigned J gene may be wrong: the sequence end matches TRBJ1-2 better. Germline CDR1 is SGHTA and CDR2 is FQGNSA. CDR3 length equals 14 residues.